This TCR beta chain appears in the sequencing data of a study of neurological immune-mediated disorders. Time point reported: technical triplicate 3. One entry per CDR3 protein results from TCRdb running MiXCR on the 5' RACE reads. The sample records about 44,000 distinct CDR3 sequences, around a fifth being singletons. The CDR3 is 13 residues long. Germline V lookup: CDR1 SGHAT, CDR2 FQNNGV. Deletions cut 5 bases from V and 4 bases from J, with 11 bases between. This TCR derives from a man aged 55 to 69 with HTLV-1-associated myelopathy (HAM/TSP). J is TRBJ2-5 and V is TRBV11-2, with a tentative D call TRBD2 (6 bases). The sequencing sample was made of PBMCs. CDR3 nucleotide sequence: TGTGCCAGCAGCCTCGTCGGGGGAGAGACCCAGTACTTC. Its translation is CASSLVGGETQYF.